The source of this T cell receptor beta chain is a study of shared clonotypes between healthy human individuals. As for the study in general: Samples came from a couple of female and a few male donors aged 18 to 49. General study results and limits: The authors expected sequencing depth to affect clonotype sharing among donors.

CD45RO-negative CD8 cells positively selected for CCR7 made up the naive population, which excluded terminally differentiated effector memory CD45RA+ cells. Every contributor of samples was a Caucasian grown-up residing in Nashville, Tennessee. About this clone itself: Its antigen is not identified.

The repertoire was sequenced with immunoSEQ multiplex PCR; TCRdb's copy has only in-frame clones and lacks some. The table includes around 2,000,000 clones, roughly 91% detected once. With 5 bases removed from V and 5 bases from J, the gap between germline ends came to 18 bases. In germline, CDR1 is SEHNR, CDR2 FQNEAQ (reference sequence). The CDR3 extends over 15 amino acids. The chain carries TRBV7-9 and TRBJ1-1; D not resolved. Source material: naive CD8+ T cells from PBMCs. This sequence originates from a man younger than 35 in good health. Some clones in this sample may be carry-over from other donors' samples. The CDR3 reads CASSPPGARNTEAFF. The DNA for the CDR3 is TGTGCCAGCAGCCCGCCGGGAGCCAGAAATACTGAAGCTTTCTTT.